Below, one T cell receptor beta chain is given with its context. Profiling relied on immunoSEQ multiplex PCR, and the TCRdb table lists in-frame clones only, not all of them. Found here are about 130,000 clones, 85% to 95% of them singletons; the top ten hold 14%. V lost 2 bases and J 9 bases, leaving 5 bases between the germline ends. Per the germline V gene, CDR1 is MNHEY and CDR2 is SMNVEV (reference sequence). This CDR3 has 11 residues. These data belong to a study of control samples from healthy donors and cancer patients. The TCR originated in a man in his sixties with colorectal cancer. The V and J genes are TRBV27 and TRBJ2-4; D possibly corresponds to TRBD2 (5 bases). The material sequenced was PBMCs. The CDR3, as DNA: TGTGCCAGCAGTTTAGGGAGCATTCAGTACTTC. Protein sequence: CASSLGSIQYF.